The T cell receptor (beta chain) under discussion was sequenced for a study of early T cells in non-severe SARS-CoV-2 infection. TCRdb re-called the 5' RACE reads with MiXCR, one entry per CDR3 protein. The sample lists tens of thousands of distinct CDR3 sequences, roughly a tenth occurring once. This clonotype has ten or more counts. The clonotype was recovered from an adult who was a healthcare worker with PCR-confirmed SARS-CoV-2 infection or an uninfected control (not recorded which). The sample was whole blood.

In DNA form, the CDR3 reads TGTGCCTGGAATACGGGCAGAAACACCATATATTTT. The encoded protein is CAWNTGRNTIYF. The chain couples TRBV30 to TRBJ1-3; D is undetermined. The CDR3 consists of 12 residues. The V end lost 4 bases, the J end lost 5 bases, and 9 bases lay between the germline ends. Germline V gives CDR1 GTSNPN, CDR2 SVGIG (reference sequence).